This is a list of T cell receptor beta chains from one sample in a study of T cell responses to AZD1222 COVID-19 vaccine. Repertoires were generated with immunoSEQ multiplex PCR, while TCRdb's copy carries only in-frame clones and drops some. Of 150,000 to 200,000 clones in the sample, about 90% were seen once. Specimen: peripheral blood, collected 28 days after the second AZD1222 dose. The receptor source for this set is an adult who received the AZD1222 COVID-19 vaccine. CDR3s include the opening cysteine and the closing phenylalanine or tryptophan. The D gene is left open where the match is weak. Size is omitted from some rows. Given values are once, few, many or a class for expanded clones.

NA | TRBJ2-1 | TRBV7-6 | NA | CASSPGGGLYNEQFF
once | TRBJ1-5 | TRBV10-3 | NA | CATKEGGGDNQPQHF
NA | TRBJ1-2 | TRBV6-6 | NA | CASSQQGSRGNYGYTF
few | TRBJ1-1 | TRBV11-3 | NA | CASSFGRLTEAFF
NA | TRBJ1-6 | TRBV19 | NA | CASSIGNSPLHF
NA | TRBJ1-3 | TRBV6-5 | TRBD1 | CASRTGDSGNTIYF
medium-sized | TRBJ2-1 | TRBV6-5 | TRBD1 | CASSYTMTGQNEQFF
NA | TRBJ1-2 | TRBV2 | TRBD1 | CASTYAGTGQILGF
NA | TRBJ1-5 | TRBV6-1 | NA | CASKIDQGYQPQHF
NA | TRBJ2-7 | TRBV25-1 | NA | CASSDINPGQHEQYF
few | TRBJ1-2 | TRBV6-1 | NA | CASSDGGAQGGYTF
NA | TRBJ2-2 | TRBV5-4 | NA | CASSSQGAGELFF
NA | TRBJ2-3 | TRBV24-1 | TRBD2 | CATSGTLAGGFRSTDTQYF
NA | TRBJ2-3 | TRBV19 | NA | CASSDLTDTQYF
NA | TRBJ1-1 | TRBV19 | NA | CASSIRGSTEAFF
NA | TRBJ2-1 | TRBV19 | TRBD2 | CASSTLAGPYNEQFF
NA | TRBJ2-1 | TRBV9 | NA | CASSVEDGPHNEQFF
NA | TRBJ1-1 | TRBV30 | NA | CAWSGVGGGIPEAFF
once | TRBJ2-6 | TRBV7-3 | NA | CASSGQLSGANVLTF
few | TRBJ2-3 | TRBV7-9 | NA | CASSVLGTDTQYF
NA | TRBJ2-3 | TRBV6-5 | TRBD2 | CASKMGSGGTDTQYF
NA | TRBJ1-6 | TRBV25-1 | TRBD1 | CASSDLGQGNSPLHF
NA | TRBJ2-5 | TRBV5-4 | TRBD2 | CASSPGGLAGLETQYF
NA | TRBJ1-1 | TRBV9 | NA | CASSQDLQREAFF
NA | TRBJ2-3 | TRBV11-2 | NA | CASSLDLGTDTQYF